This is a list of T cell receptor beta chains from one sample in a study of T cell responses to AZD1222 COVID-19 vaccine. Sequencing was performed with immunoSEQ multiplex PCR; in TCRdb, only in-frame clones are kept and a portion is missing. The sample consists of roughly 77,000 clones, 88% of them appearing once. The specimen was peripheral blood, collected on day 0 of MenACWY control vaccination. The receptors were gathered from an adult in good health. The CDR3 runs from the conserved cysteine through the conserved F or W. The D gene is left open where the match is weak. Some rows mark clone size as missing; the rest say once, few, many or name a class of expanded clone.

J | V | D | size | DNA | CDR3
TRBJ2-5 | TRBV6-6 | NA | NA | TGTGCCAGCAGTTACTCGACCGGAAAAGAGACCCAGTACTTC | CASSYSTGKETQYF
TRBJ2-7 | TRBV11-2 | TRBD2 | once | TGTGCCAGCAGCTTCGGACTAGCGGGCTCCTACGAGCAGTACTTC | CASSFGLAGSYEQYF
TRBJ1-3 | TRBV30 | NA | NA | TGTGCCTGGAGTGAAAGCTCCGGGGGTAAAGGCGCCATATATTTT | CAWSESSGGKGAIYF
TRBJ2-3 | TRBV10-3 | NA | once | TGTGCCATCAGTGACCGCACAGATACGCAGTATTTT | CAISDRTDTQYF
TRBJ1-2 | TRBV7-2 | NA | NA | TGTGCCAGCAGCTTATGGACCGCCCGGGGCTATGGCTACACCTTC | CASSLWTARGYGYTF
TRBJ1-6 | TRBV6-5 | TRBD1 | NA | TGTGCCAGCAGTCGACAGGGGGCAAATTCACCCCTCCACTTT | CASSRQGANSPLHF
TRBJ2-2 | TRBV4-1 | NA | NA | TGCGCCAGCAGCCAAGTTTCTATATATTTGAACACCGGGGAGCTGTTTTTT | CASSQVSIYLNTGELFF
TRBJ1-2 | TRBV19 | NA | NA | TGTGCCAGTAGTATGCAGGGACTTCAGTATGGCTACACCTTC | CASSMQGLQYGYTF
TRBJ1-2 | TRBV14 | NA | NA | TGTGCCAGCAGCCAAGTGGGCAGATCTAACTATGGCTACACCTTC | CASSQVGRSNYGYTF
TRBJ1-6 | TRBV2 | NA | NA | TGTGCCAGCAGTCTATATAATTCACCCCTCCACTTT | CASSLYNSPLHF
TRBJ2-7 | TRBV28 | NA | NA | TGTGCCAGATCCCAGGTCGGGATCGAGCAGTACTTC | CARSQVGIEQYF
TRBJ2-7 | TRBV12-3/TRBV12-4 | TRBD1 | NA | TGTGCCAGCACCCACAGGGGTTCCTACGAGCAGTACTTC | CASTHRGSYEQYF
TRBJ1-6 | TRBV30 | NA | NA | TGTGCCTGGAGTGTACAGACGGGACATCCGAGCTCCTATAATTCACCCCTCCACTTT | CAWSVQTGHPSSYNSPLHF
TRBJ1-1 | TRBV27 | TRBD1 | NA | TGTGCCAGCACCCGACAGGGAATGGTGAACACTGAAGCTTTCTTT | CASTRQGMVNTEAFF
TRBJ1-2 | TRBV19 | NA | NA | TGTGCCAGTAGTATGAGAGGGAACTATGGCTACACCTTC | CASSMRGNYGYTF
TRBJ2-5 | TRBV5-1 | NA | NA | TGCGCCAGCAGCGCGTACAGGGAACAAGAGACCCAGTACTTC | CASSAYREQETQYF
TRBJ2-7 | TRBV6-5 | TRBD1 | NA | TGTGCCAGCAGACTCGGACAGGGCACCTACGAGCAGTACTTC | CASRLGQGTYEQYF
TRBJ1-3 | TRBV6-5 | NA | few | TGTGCCAGCAGTTACCGATTGGGGGGCACCATATATTTT | CASSYRLGGTIYF
TRBJ1-6 | TRBV30 | NA | NA | TGTGCCTGGAGTTTTGGGAGTCGGCCGGATTCACCCCTCCACTTT | CAWSFGSRPDSPLHF
TRBJ1-6 | TRBV12-3/TRBV12-4 | NA | NA | TGTGCCAGCAGTTCCCGGGTAGGATCACCCCTCCACTTT | CASSSRVGSPLHF
TRBJ2-2 | TRBV6-2/TRBV6-3 | TRBD1 | many | TGTGCCAGCAGTCGTTCCGGGACAGAGATCACCGGGGAGCTGTTTTTT | CASSRSGTEITGELFF